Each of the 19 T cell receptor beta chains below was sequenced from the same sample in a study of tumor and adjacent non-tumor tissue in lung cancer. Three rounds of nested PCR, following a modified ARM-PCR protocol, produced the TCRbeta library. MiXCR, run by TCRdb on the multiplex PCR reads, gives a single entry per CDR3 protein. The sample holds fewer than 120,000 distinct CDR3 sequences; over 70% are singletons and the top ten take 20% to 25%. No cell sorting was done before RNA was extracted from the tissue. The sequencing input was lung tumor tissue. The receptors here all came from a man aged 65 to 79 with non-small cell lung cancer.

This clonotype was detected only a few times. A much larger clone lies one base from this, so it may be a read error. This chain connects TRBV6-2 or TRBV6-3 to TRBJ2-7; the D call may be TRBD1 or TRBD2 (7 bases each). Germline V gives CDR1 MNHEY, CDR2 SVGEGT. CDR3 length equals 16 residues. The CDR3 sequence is CASSSQGGLYSYGQYF. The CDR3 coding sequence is TGTGCCAGCAGTTCCCAGGGGGGGCTCTACAGCTACGGGCAGTACTTC.

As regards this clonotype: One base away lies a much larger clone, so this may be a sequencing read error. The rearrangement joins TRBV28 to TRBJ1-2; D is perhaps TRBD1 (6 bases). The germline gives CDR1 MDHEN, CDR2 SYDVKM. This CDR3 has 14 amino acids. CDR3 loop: CSSSSSGATYGYTF. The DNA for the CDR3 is TGTTCCAGCAGTTCATCAGGGGCAACCTATGGCTACACCTTC.

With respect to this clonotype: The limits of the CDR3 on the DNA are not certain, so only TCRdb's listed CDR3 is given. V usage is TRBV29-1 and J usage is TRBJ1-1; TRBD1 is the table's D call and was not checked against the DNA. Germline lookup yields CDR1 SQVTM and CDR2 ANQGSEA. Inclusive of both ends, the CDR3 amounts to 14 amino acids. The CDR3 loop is CNVFGQGTKSEALF.

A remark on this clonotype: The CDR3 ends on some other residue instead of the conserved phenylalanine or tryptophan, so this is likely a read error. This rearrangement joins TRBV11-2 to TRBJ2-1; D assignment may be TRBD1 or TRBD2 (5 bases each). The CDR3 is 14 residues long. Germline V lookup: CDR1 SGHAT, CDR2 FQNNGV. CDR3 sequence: CASRLARQYNEQFY. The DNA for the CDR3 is TGCGCCAGCCGCTTAGCGAGACAGTACAATGAGCAGTTCTAC.

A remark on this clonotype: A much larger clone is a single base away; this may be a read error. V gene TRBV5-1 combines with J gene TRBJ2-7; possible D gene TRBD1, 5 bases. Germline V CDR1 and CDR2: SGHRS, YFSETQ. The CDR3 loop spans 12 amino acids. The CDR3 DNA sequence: TGCGCCTGCAGCTCGGACACCTACGAGCAGTACTTC. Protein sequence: CACSSDTYEQYF.

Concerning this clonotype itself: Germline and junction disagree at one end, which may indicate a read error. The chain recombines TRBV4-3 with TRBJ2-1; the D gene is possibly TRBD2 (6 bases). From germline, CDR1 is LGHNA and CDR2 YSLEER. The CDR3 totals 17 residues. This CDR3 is CASSKDPAGAEYNEQSF. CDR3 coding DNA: TGCGCCAGCAGCAAAGACCCAGCGGGTGCTGAATACAATGAGCAGTCCTTC.

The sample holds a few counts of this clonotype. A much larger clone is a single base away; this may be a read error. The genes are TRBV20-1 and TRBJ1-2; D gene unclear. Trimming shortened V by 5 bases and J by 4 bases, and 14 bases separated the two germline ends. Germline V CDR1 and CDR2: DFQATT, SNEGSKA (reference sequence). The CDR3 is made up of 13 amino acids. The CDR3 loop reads CSAGSEISYGYTF. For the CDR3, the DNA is TGCAGTGCTGGCTCGGAGATTAGCTATGGCTACACCTTC.

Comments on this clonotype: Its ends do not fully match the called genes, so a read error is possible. CDR3 protein: CASGFDKYQPQRF. CDR3 sequence (DNA): TGTGCTAGTGGTTTTGACAAATATCAGCCCCAGCGTTTT. V and J are TRBV12-5 and TRBJ1-5; D is uncertain. The length of the CDR3 is 13 residues. CDR1 and CDR2 (germline): LGHNT, FRNRAP.

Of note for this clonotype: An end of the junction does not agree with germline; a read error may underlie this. This chain's CDR3 is CASSPGGVNIETFF. CDR3 in DNA: TGCGCCAGCAGCCCGGGAGGAGTGAACATTGAAACTTTCTTT. The chain is built from TRBV6-4 and TRBJ1-1; D unclear. The CDR3 loop spans 14 amino acids. CDR1 and CDR2 from the germline V gene are MRHNA and SNTAGT.

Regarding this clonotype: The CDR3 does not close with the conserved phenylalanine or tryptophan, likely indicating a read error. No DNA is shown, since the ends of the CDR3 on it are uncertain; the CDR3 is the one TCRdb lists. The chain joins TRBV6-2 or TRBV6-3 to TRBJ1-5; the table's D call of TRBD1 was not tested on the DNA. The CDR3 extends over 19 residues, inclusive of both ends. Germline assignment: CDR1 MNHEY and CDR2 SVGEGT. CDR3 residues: CVSSYAIGGTRASNQPQRY.

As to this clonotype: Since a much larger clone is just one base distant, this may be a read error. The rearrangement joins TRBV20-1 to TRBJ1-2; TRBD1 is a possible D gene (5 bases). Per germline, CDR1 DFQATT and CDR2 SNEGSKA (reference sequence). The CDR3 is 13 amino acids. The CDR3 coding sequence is TGCAGTGCTAGTAAGGGGCAGAACTATGACTACACCTTC. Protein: CSASKGQNYDYTF.

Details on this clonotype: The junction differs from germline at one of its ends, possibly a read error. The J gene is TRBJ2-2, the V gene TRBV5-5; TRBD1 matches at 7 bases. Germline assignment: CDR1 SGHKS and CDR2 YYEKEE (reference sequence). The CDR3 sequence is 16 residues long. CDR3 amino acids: CASNYSTGANTGELFF. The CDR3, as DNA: TGTGCCAGCAACTATTCAACAGGGGCGAACACGGGGGAGCTGTTTTTT.

This CDR3 is CASIQGAHNTEAFF. The CDR3 bases are TGTGCCAGCATCCAGGGGGCTCATAACACTGAAGCTTTCTTT. This chain links TRBV7-8 with TRBJ1-1, with 8 bases that match TRBD1. Germline CDR1 is SGHVS and CDR2 is FQNEAQ. Trimming took 7 bases from V and 2 from J; bases not matched to a gene: 6. The CDR3 is made up of 14 amino acids.

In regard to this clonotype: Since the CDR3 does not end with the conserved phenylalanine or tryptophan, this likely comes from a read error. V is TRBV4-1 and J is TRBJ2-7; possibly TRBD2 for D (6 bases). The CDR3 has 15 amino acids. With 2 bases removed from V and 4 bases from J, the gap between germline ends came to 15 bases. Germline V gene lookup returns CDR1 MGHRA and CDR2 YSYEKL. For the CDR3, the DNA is TGCGCCAGCAGCCAATGGCGGGACTTATCATACGAGCAGTACCTC. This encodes CASSQWRDLSYEQYL.

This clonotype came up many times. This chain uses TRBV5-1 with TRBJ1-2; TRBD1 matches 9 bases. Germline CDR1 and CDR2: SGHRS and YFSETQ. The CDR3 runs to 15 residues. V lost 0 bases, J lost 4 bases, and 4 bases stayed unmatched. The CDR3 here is CASSLGGQGSYGYTF. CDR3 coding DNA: TGCGCCAGCAGCTTGGGGGGACAGGGCTCCTATGGCTACACCTTC.

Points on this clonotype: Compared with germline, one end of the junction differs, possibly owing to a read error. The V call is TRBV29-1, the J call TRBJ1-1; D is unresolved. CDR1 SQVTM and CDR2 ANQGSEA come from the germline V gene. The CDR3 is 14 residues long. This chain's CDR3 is CSVFERGTKTEAFF. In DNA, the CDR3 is TGCAGCGTCTTCGAACGGGGAACTAAAACTGAAGCCTTCTTT.

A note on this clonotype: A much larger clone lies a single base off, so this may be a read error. The CDR3 nucleotides read TGTGCCAGTAGTAGCGGGGCCGGGACAGGACTCTACAATGAGCAGTCCTTC. This codes for CASSSGAGTGLYNEQSF. V and J are TRBV19 and TRBJ2-1; 8 bases map to TRBD1. Germline V gene data show CDR1 as LNHDA and CDR2 as SQIVND (reference sequence). The CDR3 is 17 amino acids. Full variable domain (outside the CDR3, taken from reference TRBV19 and TRBJ2-1): DGGITQSPKYLFRKEGQNVTLSCEQNLNHDAMYWYRQDPGQGLRLIYYSQIVNDFQKGDIAEGYSVSREKKESFPLTVTSAQKNPTAFYLCASSSGAGTGLYNEQSFGPGTRLTVL.

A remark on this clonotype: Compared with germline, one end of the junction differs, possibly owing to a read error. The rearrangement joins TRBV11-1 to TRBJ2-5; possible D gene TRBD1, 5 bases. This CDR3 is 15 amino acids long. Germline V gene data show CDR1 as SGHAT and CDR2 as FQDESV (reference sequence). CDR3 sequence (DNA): TGTACCAGCAGCTTGGCCAGGGTACTGTCGGATACCCAGTACTTC. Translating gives CTSSLARVLSDTQYF.

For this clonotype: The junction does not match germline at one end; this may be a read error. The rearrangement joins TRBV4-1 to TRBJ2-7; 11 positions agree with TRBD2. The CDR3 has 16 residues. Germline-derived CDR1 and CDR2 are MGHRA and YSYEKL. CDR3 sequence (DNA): TGCGACAGCAACCGGACACTAGCGGGAGAGGGGGATGAGCAGTACTTC. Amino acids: CDSNRTLAGEGDEQYF.